This T cell receptor (beta chain) was recorded in a study of shared clonotypes between healthy human individuals. Study-level results: Sampling was confined to blood; repertoires within tissues likely differ. Rarefaction gave evidence that sorted-subset sequencing remained incomplete despite large depth.

As concerns this clone: The antigen is not known.

The germline V gene encodes CDR1 SNHLY and CDR2 FYNNEI. The CDR3 consists of 17 residues. The ends lost 5 bases at V and 3 bases at J; junction bases unmatched: 13. Several immunoSEQ 96-well plates shared each subset's DNA, each plate a replicate. The table came from immunoSEQ multiplex PCR; TCRdb's copy has only in-frame clones and leaves some out. This table holds more than 2,000,000 clones, more than 80% found once. The authors divided CD4+ cells into CD45RA+ naive and CD45RA-negative memory subsets. The chain employs TRBV2 and TRBJ1-3, with 7 bases that match TRBD1. This clonotype originated in a man aged 18-30 years in good health. Some clones in this sample may be carry-over from other donors' samples. Material: naive CD4+ T cells from PBMCs. Indicated subset: CD45RA+ positively selected. CDR3 coding DNA: TGTGCCAGCAGTCCCTCGCTACAAACAGGGGATGGAAACACCATATATTTT. As protein: CASSPSLQTGDGNTIYF.